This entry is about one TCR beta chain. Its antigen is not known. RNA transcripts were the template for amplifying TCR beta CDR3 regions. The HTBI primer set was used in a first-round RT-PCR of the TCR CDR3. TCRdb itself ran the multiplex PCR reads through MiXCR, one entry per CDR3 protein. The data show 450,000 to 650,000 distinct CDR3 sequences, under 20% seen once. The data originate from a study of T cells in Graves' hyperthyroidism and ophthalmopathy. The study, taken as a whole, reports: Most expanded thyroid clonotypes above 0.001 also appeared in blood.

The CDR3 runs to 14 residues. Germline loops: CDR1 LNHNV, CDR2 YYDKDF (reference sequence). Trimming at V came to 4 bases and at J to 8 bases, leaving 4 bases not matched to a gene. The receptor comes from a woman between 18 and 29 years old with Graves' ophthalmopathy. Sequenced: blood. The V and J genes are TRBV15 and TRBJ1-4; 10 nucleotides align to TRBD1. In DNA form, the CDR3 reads TGTGCCACCAGCACCGGGACAGGGGACGAAAAACTGTTTTTT. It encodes CATSTGTGDEKLFF. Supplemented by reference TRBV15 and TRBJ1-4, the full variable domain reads DAMVIQNPRYQVTQFGKPVTLSCSQTLNHNVMYWYQQKSSQAPKLLFHYYDKDFNNEADTPDNFQSRRPNTSFCFLDIRSPGLGDTAMYLCATSTGTGDEKLFFGSGTQLSVL.